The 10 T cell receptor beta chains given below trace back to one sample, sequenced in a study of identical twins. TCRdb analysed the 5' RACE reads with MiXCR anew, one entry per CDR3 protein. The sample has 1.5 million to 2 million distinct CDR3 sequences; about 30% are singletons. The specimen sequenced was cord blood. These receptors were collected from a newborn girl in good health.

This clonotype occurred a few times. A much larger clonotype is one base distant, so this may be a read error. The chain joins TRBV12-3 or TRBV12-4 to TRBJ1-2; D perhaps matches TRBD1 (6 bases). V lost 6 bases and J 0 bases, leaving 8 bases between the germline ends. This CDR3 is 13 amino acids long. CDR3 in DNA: TGTGCCAGCAGATGGGACACTAACTATGGCTACACCTTC. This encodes CASRWDTNYGYTF.

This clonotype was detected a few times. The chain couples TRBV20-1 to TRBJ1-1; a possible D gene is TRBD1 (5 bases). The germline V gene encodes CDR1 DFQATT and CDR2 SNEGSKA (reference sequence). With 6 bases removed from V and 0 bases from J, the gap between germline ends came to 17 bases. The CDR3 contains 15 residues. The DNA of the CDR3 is TGCAGTGCCACCGTGGGGGGGTTCATGAACACTGAAGCTTTCTTT. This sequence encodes CSATVGGFMNTEAFF.

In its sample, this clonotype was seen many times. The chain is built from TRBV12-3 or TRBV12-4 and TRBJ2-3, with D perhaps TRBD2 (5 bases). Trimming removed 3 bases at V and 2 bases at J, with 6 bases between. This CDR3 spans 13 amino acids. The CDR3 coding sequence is TGTGCCAGCAGTTTCGGACTCACAGATACGCAGTATTTT. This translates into CASSFGLTDTQYF.

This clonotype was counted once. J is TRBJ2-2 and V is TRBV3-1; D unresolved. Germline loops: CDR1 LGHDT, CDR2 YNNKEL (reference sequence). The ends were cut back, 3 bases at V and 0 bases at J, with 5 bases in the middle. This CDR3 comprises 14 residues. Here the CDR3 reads CASSHNTNTGELFF. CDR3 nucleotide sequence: TGTGCCAGCAGCCATAATACGAACACCGGGGAGCTGTTTTTT.

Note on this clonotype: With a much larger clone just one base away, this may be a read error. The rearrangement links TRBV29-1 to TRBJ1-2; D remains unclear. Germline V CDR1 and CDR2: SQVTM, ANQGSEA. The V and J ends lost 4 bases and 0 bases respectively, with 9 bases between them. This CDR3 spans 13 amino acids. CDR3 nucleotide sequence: TGCAGCGTTGCGGCCAGCTCTAACTATGGCTACACCTTC. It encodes CSVAASSNYGYTF.

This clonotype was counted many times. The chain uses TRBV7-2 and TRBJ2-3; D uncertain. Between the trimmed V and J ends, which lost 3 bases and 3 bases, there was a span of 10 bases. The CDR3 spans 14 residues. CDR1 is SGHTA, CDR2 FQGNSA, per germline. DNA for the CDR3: TGTGCCAGCAGCTTTGTTCTTGGGACAGATACGCAGTATTTT. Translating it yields CASSFVLGTDTQYF.

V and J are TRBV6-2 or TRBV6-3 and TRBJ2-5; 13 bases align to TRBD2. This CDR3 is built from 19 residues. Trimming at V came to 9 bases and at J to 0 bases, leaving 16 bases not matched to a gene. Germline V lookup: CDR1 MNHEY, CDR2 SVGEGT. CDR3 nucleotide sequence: TGTGCCAGAGCGACGGTGTGCAAACTAGCGGGAGGGGACCAAGAGACCCAGTACTTC. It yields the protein CARATVCKLAGGDQETQYF.

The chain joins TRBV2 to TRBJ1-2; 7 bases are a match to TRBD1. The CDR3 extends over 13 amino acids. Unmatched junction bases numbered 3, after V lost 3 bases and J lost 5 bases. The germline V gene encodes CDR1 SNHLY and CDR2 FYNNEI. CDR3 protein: CASSDRGIYGYTF. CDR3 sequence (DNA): TGTGCCAGCAGTGACAGGGGGATTTATGGCTACACCTTC.

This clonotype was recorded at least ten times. As DNA, the CDR3 is TGCGCCAGCAGCCCAGGACAGGGGGGCAAAAACATTCAGTACTTC. It specifies CASSPGQGGKNIQYF. The V and J genes are TRBV5-1 and TRBJ2-4; 10 bases match TRBD1. From germline, CDR1 is SGHRS and CDR2 YFSETQ. This CDR3 contains 15 residues. The trim removed 4 bases at V and 3 bases at J, leaving 4 bases unmatched.

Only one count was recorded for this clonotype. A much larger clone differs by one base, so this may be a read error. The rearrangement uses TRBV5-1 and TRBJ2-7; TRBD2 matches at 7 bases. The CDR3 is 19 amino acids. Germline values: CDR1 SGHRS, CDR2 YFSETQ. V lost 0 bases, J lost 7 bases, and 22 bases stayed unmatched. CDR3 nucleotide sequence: TGCGCCAGCAGCTTGGTTTATGAGCCAGCGGGGCTTTCCTACAATGAGCAGTACTTC. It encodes CASSLVYEPAGLSYNEQYF.